The 26 T cell receptor beta chains given below trace back to one sample, sequenced in a study of blood T cell repertoires in COVID-19. Repertoires were generated with immunoSEQ multiplex PCR, while TCRdb's copy carries only in-frame clones and drops some. Among just over 90,000 clones listed, around four fifths were seen once. The sequencing input was peripheral blood. All receptors come from a human donor in a cohort sampled during active COVID-19.

The chain joins TRBV5-5 to TRBJ2-1; a weak D match, TRBD1 (6 bases). Germline CDR1 is SGHKS and CDR2 is YYEKEE (reference sequence). The V end lost 4 bases, the J end lost 3 bases, and 14 bases lay between the germline ends. The CDR3 loop spans 15 amino acids. CDR3 nucleotides: TGTGCCAGCAGCCGAACAGGGTGGGACTACAATGAGCAGTTCTTC. Amino acid sequence: CASSRTGWDYNEQFF.

The sample holds a few counts of this clone. The J gene is TRBJ1-1, the V gene TRBV5-1, with a possible D match to TRBD1 (5 bases). Per germline, CDR1 SGHRS and CDR2 YFSETQ. V lost 0 bases to trimming and J lost 3 bases, with 6 bases between them. This CDR3 is built from 13 residues. Written as DNA, the CDR3 is TGCGCCAGCAGCTTGGTGACAGACACTGAAGCTTTCTTT. Translation: CASSLVTDTEAFF.

The CDR3 DNA sequence: TGTGCCAGCAGTGGGACAGTGAATAGCAATCAGCCCCAGCATTTT. Translating it yields CASSGTVNSNQPQHF. The chain combines TRBV2 with TRBJ1-5; D perhaps matches TRBD1 (6 bases). CDR3 length: 15 residues. Between the trimmed V and J ends, which lost 4 bases and 0 bases, there was a span of 10 bases. Germline V CDR1 and CDR2: SNHLY, FYNNEI. The variable domain in full, completed from reference TRBV2 and TRBJ1-5, reads EPEVTQTPSHQVTQMGQEVILRCVPISNHLYFYWYRQILGQKVEFLVSFYNNEISEKSEIFDDQFSVERPDGSNFTLKIRSTKLEDSAMYFCASSGTVNSNQPQHFGDGTRLSIL.

The chain joins TRBV2 to TRBJ2-2; D is unresolved. Germline CDR1 reads SNHLY; CDR2 reads FYNNEI. This CDR3 has 14 amino acids. V was cut by 6 bases and J by 1 base, with 9 bases left in between. The CDR3 loop reads CASSGHRNTGELFF. CDR3 sequence (DNA): TGTGCCAGCAGCGGCCACAGGAACACCGGGGAGCTGTTTTTT.

The V and J genes are TRBV28 and TRBJ2-3, with 8 bases that match TRBD1. The CDR3 is 15 amino acids. Germline lookup yields CDR1 MDHEN and CDR2 SYDVKM. V shed 4 bases, J shed 2 bases, and the junction held 5 bases outside the gene matches. The CDR3 here is CASSSGDRSTDTQYF. The CDR3, as DNA: TGTGCCAGCAGTTCGGGGGACAGGTCCACAGATACGCAGTATTTT.

The V call is TRBV9, the J call TRBJ2-2; tentative D call: TRBD2 (5 bases). The CDR3 runs 14 residues. Trimming left V 0 bases short and J 6 bases short, with 9 bases between. CDR1 and CDR2 (germline): SGDLS, YYNGEE. CDR3 sequence (DNA): TGTGCCAGCAGCGTAGCTCGTAGCGCCGGGGAGCTGTTTTTT. This gives the protein CASSVARSAGELFF.

The chain combines TRBV2 with TRBJ2-3, with unresolved D. Looked up from germline, CDR1 is SNHLY and CDR2 is FYNNEI. The V end was cut by 7 bases, the J end by 2 bases, with 13 bases between. The CDR3 covers 14 residues. CDR3 sequence: CASTRLSVTDTQYF. CDR3 in DNA: TGTGCCAGCACCCGTCTAAGCGTCACAGATACGCAGTATTTT. The variable domain in full, with the rest retrieved from reference TRBV2 and TRBJ2-3, is EPEVTQTPSHQVTQMGQEVILRCVPISNHLYFYWYRQILGQKVEFLVSFYNNEISEKSEIFDDQFSVERPDGSNFTLKIRSTKLEDSAMYFCASTRLSVTDTQYFGPGTRLTVL.

The V call is TRBV28, the J call TRBJ1-2, with TRBD1 as a possible D gene (5 bases). Trimming cost V 6 bases and J 5 bases, with 7 bases left between them. Germline V lookup: CDR1 MDHEN, CDR2 SYDVKM. The length of the CDR3 is 11 residues. The CDR3 reads CASSRDYGYTF. The CDR3 DNA is TGTGCCAGCAGCAGGGATTATGGCTACACCTTC.

This sequence joins TRBV27 and TRBJ1-1; no firm D call. This CDR3 has 11 amino acids. Germline-derived CDR1 and CDR2 are MNHEY and SMNVEV (reference sequence). V dropped 10 bases and J dropped 4 bases, with 10 bases sitting between them. This CDR3 reads CATFFGTEAFF. CDR3 DNA: TGTGCCACCTTCTTCGGCACTGAAGCTTTCTTT.

The rearrangement joins TRBV28 to TRBJ1-5; D gene ambiguous. The V end lost 5 bases, the J end lost 3 bases, and 14 bases lay between the germline ends. The length of the CDR3 is 15 residues. The germline CDR1 and CDR2 sequences are MDHEN and SYDVKM. The CDR3: CASSRSSQINQPQHF. CDR3 sequence (DNA): TGTGCCAGCAGTCGTTCGTCACAGATCAATCAGCCCCAGCATTTT. The variable domain in full, with the rest retrieved from reference TRBV28 and TRBJ1-5, is DVKVTQSSRYLVKRTGEKVFLECVQDMDHENMFWYRQDPGLGLRLIYFSYDVKMKEKGDIPEGYSVSREKKERFSLILESASTNQTSMYLCASSRSSQINQPQHFGDGTRLSIL.

J is TRBJ1-2 and V is TRBV5-4, with 7 nucleotides matching TRBD1. The V and J ends lost 3 bases and 2 bases, in that order; junction bases with no gene match: 1. The CDR3 is 13 residues long. Germline V gene lookup returns CDR1 SGHNT and CDR2 YYREEE (reference sequence). The CDR3 reads CASSSTGNYGYTF. DNA of the CDR3: TGTGCCAGCAGCTCGACAGGGAACTATGGCTACACCTTC. The entire variable domain, with the rest obtained from reference TRBV5-4 and TRBJ1-2, is as follows: ETGVTQSPTHLIKTRGQQVTLRCSSQSGHNTVSWYQQALGQGPQFIFQYYREEENGRGNFPPRFSGLQFPNYSSELNVNALELDDSALYLCASSSTGNYGYTFGSGTRLTVV.

The chain links TRBV6-5 to TRBJ1-1; D may be TRBD1 (5 bases). V was clipped by 0 bases and J by 8 bases, with 7 bases between them. This CDR3 is 12 amino acids long. Looked up from germline, CDR1 is MNHEY and CDR2 is SVGAGI. CDR3 sequence (DNA): TGTGCCAGCAGTTACTCGGGGCGAGAAGCTTTCTTT. Translating it yields CASSYSGREAFF.

The V gene is TRBV3-1 (or the pseudogene TRBV3-2), the J gene TRBJ2-1, with TRBD2 identical over 9 bases. The CDR3 length is 15 residues. V lost 4 bases to trimming and J lost 5 bases; unmatched junction nucleotides: 6. Germline V gene lookup returns CDR1 LGHDT and CDR2 YNNKEL (reference sequence). The CDR3, as DNA: TGTGCCAGCAGCCGCGGGGGGGGAAAAGACAATGAGCAGTTCTTC. Translating gives CASSRGGGKDNEQFF.

This sequence joins TRBV7-2 and TRBJ2-2, with D maybe TRBD1 (6 bases). The germline V gene encodes CDR1 SGHTA and CDR2 FQGNSA. V dropped 6 bases and J dropped 5 bases, with 7 bases sitting between them. The CDR3 consists of 12 residues. Here the CDR3 reads CASRGGTGELFF. In nucleotides, the CDR3 is TGTGCCAGCAGAGGGGGAACCGGGGAGCTGTTTTTT.

The chain is built from TRBV12-3 or TRBV12-4 and TRBJ1-1; D uncertain. The V end was cut by 2 bases, the J end by 0 bases, with 4 bases between. This CDR3 contains 13 residues. The DNA of the CDR3 is TGTGCCAGCAGTTTATTAGTGAACACTGAAGCTTTCTTT. This sequence encodes CASSLLVNTEAFF.

The chain recombines TRBV28 with TRBJ2-7; the match to TRBD1 covers 9 bases. J was trimmed by 4 bases and V by 6 bases; bases with no gene match: 10. Germline CDR1 and CDR2: MDHEN and SYDVKM. The CDR3 extends over 15 amino acids. CDR3 nucleotide sequence: TGTGCCAGCAGCAGCGCGGGACAGGGAACTTACGAGCAGTACTTC. Amino acid sequence: CASSSAGQGTYEQYF.

The V and J genes are TRBV19 and TRBJ2-3, with D perhaps matching TRBD2 (6 bases). Trimming took off 6 bases at V and 0 bases at J, with 10 bases between the two ends. CDR1 and CDR2 from the germline V gene are LNHDA and SQIVND (reference sequence). This CDR3 contains 14 residues. This CDR3 reads CASRLAGSTDTQYF. CDR3 coding DNA: TGTGCCAGTAGATTGGCGGGGAGCACAGATACGCAGTATTTT.

The CDR3: CASSLAWADNEQFF. CDR3 bases: TGTGCCAGCAGCTTAGCGTGGGCAGACAATGAGCAGTTCTTC. The chain is built from TRBV7-9 and TRBJ2-1; D is unresolved. The germline CDR1 and CDR2 sequences are SEHNR and FQNEAQ (reference sequence). The CDR3 covers 14 residues. V gave up 0 bases and J gave up 5 bases, with 8 bases separating them.

The V and J genes are TRBV11-2 and TRBJ1-2; no reliable D call. Germline values: CDR1 SGHAT, CDR2 FQNNGV. There are 18 residues in the CDR3. V dropped 5 bases and J dropped 4 bases, with 26 bases sitting between them. The CDR3 loop reads CASSPNSYSQARVYGYTF. The CDR3 DNA reads TGTGCCAGCAGCCCCAACAGTTATTCGCAGGCCCGAGTCTATGGCTACACCTTC.

The rearrangement links TRBV3-1 (or the pseudogene TRBV3-2) to TRBJ1-1, with D maybe TRBD1 (6 bases). Trimming stripped 4 bases from V and 8 bases from J, with 17 bases between. Germline V gene data show CDR1 as LGHDT and CDR2 as YNNKEL (reference sequence). This CDR3 has 14 residues. In nucleotides, the CDR3 is TGTGCCAGCAGCCGACAACAGGGCCCTGTGGAAGCTTTCTTT. Its protein product is CASSRQQGPVEAFF.

V and J are TRBV28 and TRBJ1-1; D may be TRBD1 (6 bases). Trimming stripped 6 bases from V and 6 bases from J, with 17 bases between. CDR1 is MDHEN and CDR2 is SYDVKM in the germline V gene. The CDR3 runs 14 residues. The CDR3 DNA is TGTGCCAGCAGCGAGGGGGGGAGGGTTCCTGAAGCTTTCTTT. Translating it yields CASSEGGRVPEAFF.

The J gene is TRBJ1-5, the V gene TRBV24-1; 9 positions agree with TRBD1. Germline loops: CDR1 KGHDR, CDR2 SFDVKD. This CDR3 is built from 17 residues. The V and J ends lost 3 bases and 7 bases, in that order; junction bases with no gene match: 12. CDR3 bases: TGTGCCACCAGTGATGAAGTCGGACAGGGGATAGGGCAGCCCCAGCATTTT. This codes for CATSDEVGQGIGQPQHF.

The V call is TRBV3-1 (or the pseudogene TRBV3-2), the J call TRBJ2-7; TRBD1 matches at 12 bases. The V and J ends lost 3 bases and 5 bases, in that order; junction bases with no gene match: 2. Per germline, CDR1 LGHDT and CDR2 YNNKEL (reference sequence). The CDR3 runs to 14 residues. The CDR3 DNA is TGTGCCAGCAGCCATGGGACAGGGGGCCACGAGCAGTACTTC. This codes for CASSHGTGGHEQYF.

This rearrangement joins TRBV9 to TRBJ1-1, with 8 bases identical to TRBD1. Germline lookup yields CDR1 SGDLS and CDR2 YYNGEE. V was clipped by 4 bases and J by 0 bases; unmatched bases: 14. The CDR3 totals 18 residues. The CDR3 nucleotides read TGTGCCAGCAGCCCGAGTCCCGGGACAGGTACCATGAACACTGAAGCTTTCTTT. It codes for CASSPSPGTGTMNTEAFF. Together with reference TRBV9 and TRBJ1-1, the CDR3 gives the full variable domain: DSGVTQTPKHLITATGQRVTLRCSPRSGDLSVYWYQQSLDQGLQFLIQYYNGEERAKGNILERFSAQQFPDLHSELNLSSLELGDSALYFCASSPSPGTGTMNTEAFFGQGTRLTVV.

This clone occurred once. This chain uses TRBV10-3 with TRBJ2-5; 11 bases are a match to TRBD1. Germline lookup yields CDR1 ENHRY and CDR2 SYGVKD. V gave up 5 bases and J gave up 3 bases; unmatched junction bases: 5. There are 15 residues in the CDR3. CDR3 in DNA: TGTGCCATCAGTTGGACAGGGGGCAACAAAGAGACCCAGTACTTC. Translation gives CAISWTGGNKETQYF.

The DNA of the CDR3 is TGTGCCACTAGGGTCACAGGGTCCGCCGGGGAGCTGTTTTTT. Translation gives CATRVTGSAGELFF. The V gene is TRBV7-9, the J gene TRBJ2-2; D may be TRBD1 (6 bases). Germline CDR1 reads SEHNR; CDR2 reads FQNEAQ (reference sequence). The CDR3 extends over 14 amino acids. Between the trimmed V and J ends, which lost 10 bases and 6 bases, there was a span of 18 bases.